This passage covers 24 T cell receptor beta chains from one sample sequenced in a study of shared clonotypes between healthy human individuals. Data came from immunoSEQ multiplex PCR; TCRdb stores just in-frame clones and leaves some out. The sample has more than 450,000 clones, approximately 79% seen once. What was sequenced was PBMCs. These receptors were collected from a middle-aged woman in good health. Some clones in this sample may be carry-over from other donors' samples.

The genes are TRBV7-2 and TRBJ1-2; D possibly corresponds to TRBD1 (5 bases). Germline CDR1 is SGHTA and CDR2 is FQGNSA. V was pared by 2 bases and J by 9 bases, with 19 bases between. This CDR3 spans 15 amino acids. The CDR3 region has the DNA TGTGCCAGCAGCTTAAGTAGCCGCAGGGAAGTTAGCTACACCTTC. Translating it yields CASSLSSRREVSYTF.

The rearrangement links TRBV19 to TRBJ2-5, with a weak D call TRBD2 (6 bases). The V and J ends lost 5 bases and 7 bases respectively, with 14 bases between them. From germline, CDR1 is LNHDA and CDR2 SQIVND (reference sequence). There are 13 residues in the CDR3. This CDR3 is CASSVTSQRTQYF. For the CDR3, the DNA is TGTGCCAGTAGTGTTACTAGCCAACGGACCCAGTACTTC.

The rearrangement links TRBV13 to TRBJ2-5, with D tentatively TRBD1 or TRBD2 (5 bases each). Germline assignment: CDR1 PRHDT and CDR2 FYEKMQ (reference sequence). This CDR3 is 13 amino acids long. Trimming pared 0 bases from V and 5 bases from J, leaving 7 bases between. The CDR3 loop is CASSLGWGETQYF. DNA of the CDR3: TGTGCCAGCAGCTTAGGTTGGGGGGAGACCCAGTACTTC.

This clone was recorded many times. This sequence joins TRBV5-1 and TRBJ2-7, with D unresolved. The CDR3 is 15 residues long. The V end lost 0 bases, the J end lost 3 bases, and 13 bases lay between the germline ends. The germline gives CDR1 SGHRS, CDR2 YFSETQ. This CDR3 reads CASSLDSSVYYEQYF. CDR3 DNA: TGCGCCAGCAGCTTGGACTCGAGTGTCTACTACGAGCAGTACTTC.

V is TRBV28 and J is TRBJ1-1; D might be TRBD1 (5 bases). CDR3 length: 15 amino acids. The V end lost 2 bases, the J end lost 4 bases, and 14 bases lay between the germline ends. Germline values: CDR1 MDHEN, CDR2 SYDVKM. The CDR3: CASSLSEGRGTEAFF. CDR3 coding DNA: TGTGCCAGCAGTTTAAGCGAGGGGCGCGGCACTGAAGCTTTCTTT.

In this sample, this clone turned up many times. The rearrangement uses TRBV27 and TRBJ2-2, with 7 bases that match TRBD1. CDR1 MNHEY and CDR2 SMNVEV come from the germline V gene (reference sequence). The trim removed 5 bases at V and 5 bases at J, leaving 11 bases unmatched. This CDR3 region has 16 residues. The DNA for the CDR3 is TGTGCCAGCAGTCTACGGGACAGCTACTTTACCGGGGAGCTGTTTTTT. It codes for CASSLRDSYFTGELFF.

The rearrangement links TRBV5-1 to TRBJ2-2; 12 nucleotides agree with TRBD2. The CDR3 totals 17 residues. V dropped 0 bases and J dropped 7; count of bases not matched to a gene: 7. Germline-derived CDR1 and CDR2 are SGHRS and YFSETQ. The CDR3, as DNA: TGCGCCAGCAGCTTGGACGGGACTAGCGGGTACATCGGGGAGCTGTTTTTT. Translating gives CASSLDGTSGYIGELFF.

This clone was counted between two and nine times. This sequence joins TRBV16 and TRBJ1-3, with D perhaps TRBD1 (6 bases). This CDR3 is built from 13 residues. V gave up 2 bases and J gave up 7 bases, with 9 bases separating them. Germline V CDR1 and CDR2: KGHSY, FQNENV. CDR3 in DNA: TGTGCCAGCAGCCAAAATCAGGGGAACACCATATATTTT. Its protein product is CASSQNQGNTIYF.

The V and J genes are TRBV30 and TRBJ2-7; 7 nucleotides line up with TRBD2. V dropped 2 bases and J dropped 3; count of bases not matched to a gene: 7. CDR3 length equals 14 residues. Germline loops: CDR1 GTSNPN, CDR2 SVGIG (reference sequence). In DNA, the CDR3 is TGTGCCTGGAGTTGGGGGGGAGGATTCTACGAGCAGTACTTC. Protein sequence: CAWSWGGGFYEQYF.

The gene calls are TRBV15 and TRBJ2-7; a weak D match, TRBD1 (6 bases). V was pared by 0 bases and J by 6 bases, with 9 bases between. This CDR3 contains 13 residues. The V gene's germline CDR1 is LNHNV and CDR2 YYDKDF (reference sequence). This chain's CDR3 is CATSRDTGFEQYF. Here the CDR3 DNA reads TGTGCCACCAGCAGAGATACAGGGTTCGAGCAGTACTTC.

This chain connects TRBV5-6 to TRBJ2-1, with 9 positions matching TRBD1. CDR1 and CDR2 (germline): SGHDT, YYEEEE. Unmatched junction bases numbered 10, after V lost 3 bases and J lost 6 bases. This CDR3 comprises 16 residues. This CDR3 is CASSSATGGLSNEQFF. The CDR3 nucleotides read TGTGCCAGCAGCTCGGCGACAGGGGGACTGTCCAATGAGCAGTTCTTC.

The chain has TRBV4-2 and TRBJ2-1; 7 bases fit TRBD2. Looked up from germline, CDR1 is LGHNA and CDR2 is YNFKEQ. V gave up 1 base and J gave up 1 base; unmatched junction bases: 4. The CDR3 covers 16 residues. Here the CDR3 reads CASSQVYSGSYNEQFF. CDR3 nucleotides: TGTGCCAGCAGCCAAGTGTATAGCGGGTCCTACAATGAGCAGTTCTTC.

The count of this clone is one. The chain recombines TRBV4-1 with TRBJ2-2; 9 bases match TRBD1. Germline CDR1 is MGHRA and CDR2 is YSYEKL. This CDR3 has 17 amino acids. V was clipped by 6 bases and J by 5 bases; unmatched bases: 13. CDR3 sequence: CASSYPTRGTGTGELFF. DNA for the CDR3: TGCGCCAGCAGTTACCCAACCCGAGGGACAGGGACCGGGGAGCTGTTTTTT.

The chain uses TRBV6-1 and TRBJ2-3; D unresolved. Germline V gives CDR1 MNHNS, CDR2 SASEGT. This CDR3 comprises 15 residues. Trimming stripped 0 bases from V and 2 bases from J, with 9 bases between. The CDR3 sequence: CASSEAWAYTDTQYF. Written as DNA, the CDR3 is TGTGCCAGCAGTGAAGCTTGGGCCTACACAGATACGCAGTATTTT.

The chain carries TRBV7-2 and TRBJ2-3; no clear D gene. Germline V gene lookup returns CDR1 SGHTA and CDR2 FQGNSA. V lost 1 base, J lost 1 base, and 3 bases lay in between. The CDR3 consists of 13 residues. The CDR3 region is CASSLVRTDTQYF. The CDR3, as DNA: TGTGCCAGCAGCTTAGTGCGCACAGATACGCAGTATTTT.

The sample holds a few counts of this clone. The chain recombines TRBV19 with TRBJ1-5; 7 bases align to TRBD1. Germline CDR1 reads LNHDA; CDR2 reads SQIVND (reference sequence). V lost 5 bases to trimming and J lost 4 bases; unmatched junction nucleotides: 5. There are 14 residues in the CDR3. CDR3 sequence: CASSPDRENQPQHF. The CDR3 DNA follows: TGTGCCAGTAGTCCCGACAGGGAAAATCAGCCCCAGCATTTT.

J is TRBJ1-2 and V is TRBV27, with D uncertain. Germline CDR1 reads MNHEY; CDR2 reads SMNVEV (reference sequence). The CDR3 contains 13 residues. Trimming stripped 3 bases from V and 1 base from J, with 6 bases between. The CDR3 region is CASSFGRNYGYTF. The CDR3 DNA is TGTGCCAGCAGTTTTGGCCGTAACTATGGCTACACCTTC.

The V and J genes are TRBV15 and TRBJ2-7, with D possibly matching TRBD2 (5 bases). Germline V gene data show CDR1 as LNHNV and CDR2 as YYDKDF (reference sequence). This CDR3 comprises 17 residues. V was pared by 0 bases and J by 3 bases, with 18 bases between. CDR3 protein: CATSRDRGRNNHYEQYF. CDR3 nucleotides: TGTGCCACCAGCAGAGATCGAGGGCGGAACAACCACTACGAGCAGTACTTC.

This clone was detected ten times or more. The chain employs TRBV10-1 and TRBJ2-7; 8 bases match TRBD2. The CDR3 spans 15 residues. Germline CDR1 reads WNHNN; CDR2 reads SYGVQD (reference sequence). J lost 3 bases, V lost 6 bases, and 10 bases had no gene match. CDR3 loop: CASRGVAGRYYEQYF. In nucleotides, the CDR3 is TGCGCCAGCAGAGGGGTAGCGGGACGTTACTACGAGCAGTACTTC.

This clone was recorded a few times. The chain recombines TRBV2 with TRBJ2-1, with TRBD2 matching 8 bases. Germline values: CDR1 SNHLY, CDR2 FYNNEI. J lost 4 bases, V lost 6 bases, and 11 bases had no gene match. This CDR3 has 16 residues. CDR3 residues: CASRSRGGSPYNEQFF. Here the CDR3 DNA reads TGTGCCAGCAGGTCCCGGGGGGGGTCCCCTTACAATGAGCAGTTCTTC.

The chain's CDR3 is CASSLGLDHNEQFF. The CDR3 nucleotides are TGTGCCAGCAGCTTAGGGCTAGACCACAATGAGCAGTTCTTC. This chain links TRBV11-2 with TRBJ2-1, with D unclear. This CDR3 contains 14 residues. Trimming removed 1 base at V and 5 bases at J, with 9 bases between. Germline CDR1 is SGHAT and CDR2 is FQNNGV.

The chain carries TRBV11-2 and TRBJ1-4, with TRBD1 identical over 7 bases. V lost 5 bases to trimming and J lost 3 bases; unmatched junction nucleotides: 9. The CDR3 is 16 residues long. From germline, CDR1 is SGHAT and CDR2 FQNNGV. The CDR3 coding sequence is TGTGCCAGCAGCCCTAACCCAGGGGGATCTAATGAAAAACTGTTTTTT. Protein: CASSPNPGGSNEKLFF. Using reference TRBV11-2 and TRBJ1-4 for the parts outside the CDR3, the full variable domain is EAGVAQSPRYKIIEKRQSVAFWCNPISGHATLYWYQQILGQGPKLLIQFQNNGVVDDSQLPKDRFSAERLKGVDSTLKIQPAKLEDSAVYLCASSPNPGGSNEKLFFGSGTQLSVL.

The chain carries TRBV5-1 and TRBJ2-3, with 7 positions matching TRBD1. V lost 3 bases to trimming and J lost 2 bases; unmatched junction nucleotides: 6. Germline lookup yields CDR1 SGHRS and CDR2 YFSETQ. This CDR3 is 15 amino acids long. In DNA, the CDR3 is TGCGCCAGCAGCTGGGGACAGCGACACACAGATACGCAGTATTTT. Its translation is CASSWGQRHTDTQYF.

J is TRBJ1-4 and V is TRBV28; D possibly corresponds to TRBD1 (5 bases). Germline-derived CDR1 and CDR2 are MDHEN and SYDVKM. Trimming took 2 bases from V and 7 from J, leaving 11 bases between them. The CDR3 has 14 residues. The CDR3 loop is CASSLSQGGEKLFF. CDR3 coding DNA: TGTGCCAGCAGTTTAAGCCAGGGAGGTGAAAAACTGTTTTTT. The entire variable domain, with the rest obtained from reference TRBV28 and TRBJ1-4, is as follows: DVKVTQSSRYLVKRTGEKVFLECVQDMDHENMFWYRQDPGLGLRLIYFSYDVKMKEKGDIPEGYSVSREKKERFSLILESASTNQTSMYLCASSLSQGGEKLFFGSGTQLSVL.